The rows below give T cell receptor beta chains drawn from one sample of a study of T cell responses to AZD1222 COVID-19 vaccine. This table comes from immunoSEQ multiplex PCR, and its TCRdb copy is limited to in-frame clones, with some not included. The top ten clones hold roughly 9.2% of a sample with 150,000 to 200,000 clones, approximately 94% of them seen once. This specimen was peripheral blood, taken on day 0 of AZD1222 vaccination. The receptors derive from an adult in good health. The CDR3 runs from the conserved cysteine through the conserved F or W. Some rows mark clone size as missing; the rest say once, few, many or name a class of expanded clone.

TRBV2,TRBJ2-7,-,CASRSDRAYEQYF
TRBV21-1,TRBJ2-3,-,CASTHPVGLAGGGGTDTQYF
TRBV4-2,TRBJ1-5,-,CASSISRPGQGFDQPQHF
TRBV13,TRBJ2-7,-,CASSTLDRGYEQYF
TRBV9,TRBJ2-3,-,CASSVDYTDTQYF
TRBV7-3,TRBJ2-1,-,CASTDGPYNEQFF
TRBV16,TRBJ1-5,-,CASSRVTGTNQPQHF
TRBV18,TRBJ1-1,-,CASSREANLNTEAFF
TRBV5-1,TRBJ1-1,once,CASSPRQGATNTEAFF
TRBV19,TRBJ2-7,-,CASSTRTGLNEQYF
TRBV7-9,TRBJ1-1,-,CASSFWGTEAFF
TRBV27,TRBJ2-3,-,CASSFETGGADTQYF
TRBV14,TRBJ2-7,few,CASSQTDRDPEQYF
TRBV28,TRBJ1-6,once,CASSLGGGYSPLHF
TRBV27,TRBJ2-7,-,CASRRDTALEQYF
TRBV6-5,TRBJ1-6,once,CASSPNHRNLHF
TRBV28,TRBJ1-5,-,CASGGGNQPQHF
TRBV11-3,TRBJ2-1,-,CASSTNSNEQFF
TRBV27,TRBJ2-5,once,CASSFGGTQYF
TRBV19,TRBJ2-5,once,CASSIGLTQETQYF
TRBV19,TRBJ2-3,once,CASSTSGRIGSTDTQYF
TRBV5-1,TRBJ2-1,-,CASSLVGLTSSYNEQFF
TRBV4-2,TRBJ1-6,-,CASGVFGNSPLHF
TRBV15,TRBJ1-6,-,CATSRDRTGLNSPLHF
TRBV4-3,TRBJ1-4,-,CASSQGQLIGGQGSEKLFF
TRBV12-3/TRBV12-4,TRBJ2-7,-,CASRLEPYEQYF
TRBV7-3,TRBJ2-7,-,CASSGQGGFYEQYF
TRBV19,TRBJ1-6,-,CASSIGQGKSSYNSPLHF
TRBV27,TRBJ1-3,-,CASPRTEGNTIYF
TRBV7-9,TRBJ2-7,-,CASSLVTYRETYEQYF
TRBV2,TRBJ1-2,-,CASSEATGGRYTF
TRBV9,TRBJ2-1,once,CASSVGIGRRTYNEQFF
TRBV10-1,TRBJ1-1,once,CASSEYRGLNTEAFF
TRBV25-1,TRBJ1-2,-,CASSARDRLIYGYTF
TRBV6-5,TRBJ2-1,-,CASSYSASGRYNEQFF
TRBV3-1/TRBV3-2,TRBJ2-3,-,CASSQGSVAGATVDTQYF
TRBV27,TRBJ2-5,-,CASSLARMGETQYF
TRBV11-2,TRBJ2-5,-,CASSFTTEETQYF
TRBV5-8,TRBJ1-1,once,CASSNRRLRDTEAFF
TRBV7-9,TRBJ1-2,once,CASSLDGYGYTF
TRBV12-3/TRBV12-4,TRBJ2-1,-,CASPRRDNEQFF
TRBV7-2,TRBJ2-2,-,CASSLAGTGVIGELFF
TRBV27,TRBJ1-4,-,CASSLRGYREKLFF
TRBV24-1,TRBJ1-5,-,CATSDRAAGPRQPQHF
TRBV20-1,TRBJ2-7,-,CSASKGTGAAYEQYF
TRBV5-5,TRBJ2-3,-,CASSLAVAATDTQYF
TRBV24-1,TRBJ2-7,-,CATSGSGRVYEQYF
TRBV29-1,TRBJ1-1,-,CSADTRAEAFF
TRBV2,TRBJ2-3,-,CASDGPSPPRPSTDTQYF
TRBV23-1,TRBJ2-7,-,CASTDQVTSSYEQYF
TRBV24-1,TRBJ2-1,-,CATTDPGHNEQFF
TRBV5-4,TRBJ1-1,-,CASNSIQGAGSTEAFF
TRBV28,TRBJ1-1,-,CASSFQGRNTEAFF
TRBV9,TRBJ2-7,-,CASSASSGRLGEQYF
TRBV30,TRBJ2-6,-,CAWSGAPLSGANVLTF
TRBV7-3,TRBJ2-1,-,CASSPNPSSYNEQFF
TRBV11-2,TRBJ1-6,-,CASSLDRGIGSPLHF
TRBV10-2,TRBJ1-5,-,CARGTGQGAQPQHF
TRBV5-1,TRBJ1-1,once,CASSLDGQGMNTEAFF
TRBV25-1,TRBJ1-6,-,CASSVLGRDSPLHF